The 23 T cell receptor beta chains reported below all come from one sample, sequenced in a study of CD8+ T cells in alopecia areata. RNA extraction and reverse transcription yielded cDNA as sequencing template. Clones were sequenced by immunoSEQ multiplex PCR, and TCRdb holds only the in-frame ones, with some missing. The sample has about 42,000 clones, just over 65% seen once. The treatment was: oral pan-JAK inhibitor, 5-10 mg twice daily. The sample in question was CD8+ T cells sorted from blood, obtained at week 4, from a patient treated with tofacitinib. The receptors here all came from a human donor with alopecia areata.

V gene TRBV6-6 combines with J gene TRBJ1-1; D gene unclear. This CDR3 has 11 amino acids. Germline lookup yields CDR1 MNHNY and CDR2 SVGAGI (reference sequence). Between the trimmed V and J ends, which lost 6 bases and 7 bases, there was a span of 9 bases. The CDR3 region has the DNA TGTGCCAGCAGCGTTGAGAGTGAAGCTTTCTTT. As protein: CASSVESEAFF.

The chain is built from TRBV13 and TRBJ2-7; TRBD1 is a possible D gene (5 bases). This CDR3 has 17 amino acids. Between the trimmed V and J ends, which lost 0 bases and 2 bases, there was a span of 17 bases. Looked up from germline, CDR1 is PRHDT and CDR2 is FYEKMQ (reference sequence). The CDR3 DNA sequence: TGTGCCAGCAGCTTAGGTAATCGCGGACACCCGGCCTACGAGCAGTACTTC. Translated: CASSLGNRGHPAYEQYF.

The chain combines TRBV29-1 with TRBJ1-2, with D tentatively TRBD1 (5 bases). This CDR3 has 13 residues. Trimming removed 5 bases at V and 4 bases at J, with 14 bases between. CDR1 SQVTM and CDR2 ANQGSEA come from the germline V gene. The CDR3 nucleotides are TGCAGCGTTAACCCCCCGGGGGGCTATGGCTACACCTTC. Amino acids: CSVNPPGGYGYTF.

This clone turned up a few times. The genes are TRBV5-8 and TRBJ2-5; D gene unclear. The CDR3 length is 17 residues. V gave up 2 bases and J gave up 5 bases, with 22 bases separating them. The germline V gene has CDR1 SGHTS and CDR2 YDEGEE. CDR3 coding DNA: TGTGCCAGCAGCTTTAGTTTTCTTTCTGGAATCGGGGAGACCCAGTACTTC. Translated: CASSFSFLSGIGETQYF.

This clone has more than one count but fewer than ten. Here the CDR3 reads CASRLARWFGNQPQHF. DNA of the CDR3: TGTGCAAGTCGCTTAGCTCGTTGGTTTGGGAATCAGCCCCAGCATTTT. The V and J genes are TRBV12-2 and TRBJ1-5. TRBV12-2 is an annotated pseudogene. There are 16 residues in the CDR3.

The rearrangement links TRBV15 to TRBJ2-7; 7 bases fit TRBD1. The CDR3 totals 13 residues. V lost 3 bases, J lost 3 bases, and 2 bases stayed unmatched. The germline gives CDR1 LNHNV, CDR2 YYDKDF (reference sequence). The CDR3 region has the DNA TGTGCCACCAGCAGCCGGGACAGCTACGAGCAGTACTTC. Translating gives CATSSRDSYEQYF.

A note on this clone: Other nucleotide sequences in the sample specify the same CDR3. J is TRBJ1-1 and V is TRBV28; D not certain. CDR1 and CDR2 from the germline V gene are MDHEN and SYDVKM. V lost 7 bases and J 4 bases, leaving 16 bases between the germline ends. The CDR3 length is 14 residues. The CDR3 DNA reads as TGTGCCAGCAACAAAAGTCGAAGGTCCACTGAAGCTTTCTTT. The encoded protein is CASNKSRRSTEAFF.

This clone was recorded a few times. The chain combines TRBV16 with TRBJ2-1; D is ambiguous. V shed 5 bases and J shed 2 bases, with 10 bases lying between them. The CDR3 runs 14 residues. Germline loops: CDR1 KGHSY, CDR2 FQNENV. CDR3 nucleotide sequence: TGTGCCAGCAGCGCTGGTGGGGCCTACAATGAGCAGTTCTTC. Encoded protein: CASSAGGAYNEQFF. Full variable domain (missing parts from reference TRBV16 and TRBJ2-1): GEEVAQTPKHLVRGEGQKAKLYCAPIKGHSYVFWYQQVLKNEFKFLISFQNENVFDETGMPKERFSAKCLPNSPCSLEIQATKLEDSAVYFCASSAGGAYNEQFFGPGTRLTVL.

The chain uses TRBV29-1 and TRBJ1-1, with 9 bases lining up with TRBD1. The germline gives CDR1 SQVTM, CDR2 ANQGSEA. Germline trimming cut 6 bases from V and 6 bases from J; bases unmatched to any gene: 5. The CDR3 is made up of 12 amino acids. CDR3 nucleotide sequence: TGCAGCGTCGTGGACAGGGGATCTGAAGCTTTCTTT. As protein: CSVVDRGSEAFF.

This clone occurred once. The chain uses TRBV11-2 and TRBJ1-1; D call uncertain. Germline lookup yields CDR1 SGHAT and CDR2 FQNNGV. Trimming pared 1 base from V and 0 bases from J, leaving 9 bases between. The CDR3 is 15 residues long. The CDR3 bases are TGTGCCAGCAGCTTAGTACAGACTTTGAACACTGAAGCTTTCTTT. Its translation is CASSLVQTLNTEAFF. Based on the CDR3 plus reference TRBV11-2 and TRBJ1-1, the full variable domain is EAGVAQSPRYKIIEKRQSVAFWCNPISGHATLYWYQQILGQGPKLLIQFQNNGVVDDSQLPKDRFSAERLKGVDSTLKIQPAKLEDSAVYLCASSLVQTLNTEAFFGQGTRLTVV.

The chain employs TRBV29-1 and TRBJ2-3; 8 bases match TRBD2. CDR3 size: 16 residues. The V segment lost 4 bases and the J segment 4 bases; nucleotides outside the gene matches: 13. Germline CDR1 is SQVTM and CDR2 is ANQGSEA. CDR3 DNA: TGCAGCGTTGGAGACGGGGGGGGTTTTGGCGCAGATACGCAGTATTTT. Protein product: CSVGDGGGFGADTQYF.

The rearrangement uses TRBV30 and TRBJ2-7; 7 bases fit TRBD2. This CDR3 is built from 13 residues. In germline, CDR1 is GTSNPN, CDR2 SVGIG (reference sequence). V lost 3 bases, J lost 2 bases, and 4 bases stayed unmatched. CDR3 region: CAWSSAGAYEQYF. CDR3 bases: TGTGCCTGGAGCAGCGCGGGAGCCTACGAGCAGTACTTC.

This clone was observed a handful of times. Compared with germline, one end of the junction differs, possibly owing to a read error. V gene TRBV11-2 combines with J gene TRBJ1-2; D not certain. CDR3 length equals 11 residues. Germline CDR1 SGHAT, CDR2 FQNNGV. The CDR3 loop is CASSSTPGAIF. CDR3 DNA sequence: TGTGCCAGCAGCTCTACTCCGGGAGCCATTTTC.

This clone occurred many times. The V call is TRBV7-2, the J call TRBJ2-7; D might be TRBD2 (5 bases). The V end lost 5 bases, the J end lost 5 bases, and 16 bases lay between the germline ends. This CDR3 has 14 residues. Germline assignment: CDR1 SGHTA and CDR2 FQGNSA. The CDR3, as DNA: TGTGCCAGCAGCAACCGAGCGGTTGCTAACGAGCAGTACTTC. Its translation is CASSNRAVANEQYF.

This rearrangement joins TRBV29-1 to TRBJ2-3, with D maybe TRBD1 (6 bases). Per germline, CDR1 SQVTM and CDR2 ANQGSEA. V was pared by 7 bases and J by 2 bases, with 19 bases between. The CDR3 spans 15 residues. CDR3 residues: CSALTAGDYTDTQYF. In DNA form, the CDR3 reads TGCAGCGCGTTGACCGCAGGGGATTACACAGATACGCAGTATTTT.

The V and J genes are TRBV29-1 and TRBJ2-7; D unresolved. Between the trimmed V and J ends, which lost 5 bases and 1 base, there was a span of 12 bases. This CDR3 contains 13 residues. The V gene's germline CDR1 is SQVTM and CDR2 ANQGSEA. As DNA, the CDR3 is TGCAGCGTTACAAAGGGTTCTTCCTACGAGCAGTACTTC. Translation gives CSVTKGSSYEQYF.

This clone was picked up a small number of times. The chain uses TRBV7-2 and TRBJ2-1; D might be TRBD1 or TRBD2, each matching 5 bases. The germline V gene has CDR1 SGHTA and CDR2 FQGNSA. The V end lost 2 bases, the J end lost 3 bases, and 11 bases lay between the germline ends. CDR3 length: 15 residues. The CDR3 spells CASSLHGALYNEQFF. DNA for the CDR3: TGTGCCAGCAGCTTACACGGGGCTCTCTACAATGAGCAGTTCTTC.

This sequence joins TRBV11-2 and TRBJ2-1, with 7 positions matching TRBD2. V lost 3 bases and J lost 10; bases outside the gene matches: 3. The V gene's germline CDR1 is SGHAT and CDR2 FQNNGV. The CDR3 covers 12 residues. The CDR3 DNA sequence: TGTGCCAGCAGCTTGGGGGGGTTCGAGCAGTTCTTC. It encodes CASSLGGFEQFF.

The CDR3 region is CSVEEAIQPTYNEQFF. CDR3 DNA sequence: TGCAGCGTTGAAGAGGCGATTCAGCCTACCTACAATGAGCAGTTCTTC. The V gene is TRBV29-1, the J gene TRBJ2-1; D gene uncertain. With 0 bases removed from V and 2 bases from J, the gap between germline ends came to 14 bases. CDR3 size: 16 residues. The germline gives CDR1 SQVTM, CDR2 ANQGSEA.

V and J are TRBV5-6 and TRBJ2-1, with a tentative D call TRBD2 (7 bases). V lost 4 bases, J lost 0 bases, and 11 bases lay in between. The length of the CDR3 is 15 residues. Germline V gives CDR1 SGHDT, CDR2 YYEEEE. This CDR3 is CASSRGGSSYNEQFF. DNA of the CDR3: TGTGCCAGCAGCAGGGGGGGTAGCTCCTACAATGAGCAGTTCTTC.

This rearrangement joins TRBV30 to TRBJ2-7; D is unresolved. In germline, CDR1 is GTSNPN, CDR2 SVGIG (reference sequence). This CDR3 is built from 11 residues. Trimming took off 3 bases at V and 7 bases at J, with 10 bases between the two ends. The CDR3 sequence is CAWSLGREQYF. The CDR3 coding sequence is TGTGCCTGGAGCCTCGGAAGGGAGCAGTACTTC.

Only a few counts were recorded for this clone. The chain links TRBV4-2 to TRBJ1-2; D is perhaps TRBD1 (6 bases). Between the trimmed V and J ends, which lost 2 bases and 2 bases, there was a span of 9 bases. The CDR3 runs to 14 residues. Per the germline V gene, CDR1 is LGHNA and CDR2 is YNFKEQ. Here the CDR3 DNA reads TGTGCCAGCAGCCAACCAGGGGCGAACTATGGCTACACCTTC. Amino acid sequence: CASSQPGANYGYTF.

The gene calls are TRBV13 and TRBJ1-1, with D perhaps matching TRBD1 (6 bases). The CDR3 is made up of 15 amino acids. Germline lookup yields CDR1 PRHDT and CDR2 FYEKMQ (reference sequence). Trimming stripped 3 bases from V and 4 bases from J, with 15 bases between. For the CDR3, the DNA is TGTGCCAGCAGCTTTCCCCCAGGGGCAAGCACTGAAGCTTTCTTT. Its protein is CASSFPPGASTEAFF.